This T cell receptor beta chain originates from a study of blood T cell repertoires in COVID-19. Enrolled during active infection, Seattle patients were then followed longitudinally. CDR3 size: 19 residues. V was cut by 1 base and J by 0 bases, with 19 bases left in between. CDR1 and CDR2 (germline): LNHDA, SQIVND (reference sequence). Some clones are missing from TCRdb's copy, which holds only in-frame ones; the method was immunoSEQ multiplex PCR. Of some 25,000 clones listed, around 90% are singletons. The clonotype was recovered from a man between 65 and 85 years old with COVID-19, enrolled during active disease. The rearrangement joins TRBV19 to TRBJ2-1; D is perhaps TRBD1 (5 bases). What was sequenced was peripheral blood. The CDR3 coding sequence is TGTGCCAGTAGTATAGGGTACAGGAACCGGCGCCCCTCCTACAATGAGCAGTTCTTC. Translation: CASSIGYRNRRPSYNEQFF.